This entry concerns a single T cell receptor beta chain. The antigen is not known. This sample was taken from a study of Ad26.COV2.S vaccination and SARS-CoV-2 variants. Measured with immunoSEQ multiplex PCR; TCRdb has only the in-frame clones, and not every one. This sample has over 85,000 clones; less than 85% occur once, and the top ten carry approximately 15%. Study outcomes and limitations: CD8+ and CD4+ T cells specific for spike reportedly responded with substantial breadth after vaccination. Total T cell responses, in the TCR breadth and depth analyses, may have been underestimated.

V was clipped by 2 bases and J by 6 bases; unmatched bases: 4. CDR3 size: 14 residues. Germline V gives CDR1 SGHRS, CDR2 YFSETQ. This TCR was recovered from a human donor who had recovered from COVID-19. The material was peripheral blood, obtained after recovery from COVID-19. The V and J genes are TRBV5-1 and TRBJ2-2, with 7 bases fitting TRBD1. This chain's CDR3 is CASSFPQGAGELFF. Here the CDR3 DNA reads TGCGCCAGCAGCTTCCCCCAGGGGGCCGGGGAGCTGTTTTTT.